This passage covers 28 T cell receptor beta chains from one sample sequenced in a study of response to subunit inactivated influenza vaccine. TCRdb called the RT-PCR reads again in MiXCR, with one record for every CDR3 protein. The sample shows under 950,000 distinct CDR3 sequences, 21% of them seen only once. The source material was PBMCs from blood, sampled 5 days after vaccination. The receptors here all came from a middle-aged man who received an inactivated influenza vaccine.

This clonotype was seen at least ten times. The J gene is TRBJ2-1, the V gene TRBV12-3 or TRBV12-4; D remains ambiguous. Deletions cut 4 bases from V and 7 bases from J, with 8 bases between. The CDR3 is 12 residues long. Here the CDR3 reads CASSSLGNEQFF. The CDR3 nucleotides are TGTGCCAGCAGTTCCTTAGGTAATGAGCAGTTCTTC.

This clonotype was observed a handful of times. The rearrangement links TRBV20-1 to TRBJ1-1, with D hard to call. The ends were cut back, 0 bases at V and 4 bases at J, with 6 bases in the middle. Germline V lookup: CDR1 DFQATT, CDR2 SNEGSKA (reference sequence). This CDR3 contains 12 residues. CDR3 coding DNA: TGCAGTGCTAGAGATACGGCCACTGAAGCTTTCTTT. It is translated as CSARDTATEAFF.

V usage is TRBV7-2 and J usage is TRBJ2-7; D perhaps matches TRBD2 (6 bases). The CDR3 consists of 15 residues. The germline V gene encodes CDR1 SGHTA and CDR2 FQGNSA. V lost 6 bases and J lost 6, with 21 bases in between. The CDR3 DNA sequence: TGTGCCAGCAGGCCCGCGGGAACTCCCCAGGGCGAGCAGTACTTC. Residues: CASRPAGTPQGEQYF.

This clonotype was detected a few times. The chain couples TRBV12-3 or TRBV12-4 to TRBJ2-2, with 7 bases identical to TRBD1. The CDR3 extends over 15 amino acids. Germline trimming cut 5 bases from V and 6 bases from J; bases unmatched to any gene: 9. CDR3 DNA: TGTGCCAGCAGTCTCGACAGGGCGGTATCCGGGGAGCTGTTTTTT. It translates to CASSLDRAVSGELFF.

There are a few counts of this clonotype. V gene TRBV20-1 combines with J gene TRBJ2-1; the match to TRBD2 covers 7 bases. Germline CDR1 reads DFQATT; CDR2 reads SNEGSKA (reference sequence). CDR3 length: 13 amino acids. CDR3 in DNA: TGCAGCGGTATGCGGGAGCTATACAATGAGCAGTTCTTC. Its protein is CSGMRELYNEQFF.

The chain recombines TRBV4-2 with TRBJ2-1, with a weak D call TRBD1 (5 bases). This CDR3 has 15 amino acids. Germline V gene lookup returns CDR1 LGHNA and CDR2 YNFKEQ. V gave up 4 bases and J gave up 2 bases, with 12 bases separating them. CDR3 bases: TGTGCCAGCAGCCCGACAGTGGTCCCCTACAATGAGCAGTTCTTC. Its protein product is CASSPTVVPYNEQFF.

The gene calls are TRBV29-1 and TRBJ1-3; D is unclear. Germline V lookup: CDR1 SQVTM, CDR2 ANQGSEA. V was trimmed by 6 bases and J by 1 base, leaving 10 bases between them. CDR3 length equals 13 residues. The CDR3, as DNA: TGCAGCGTGTGGACCCCTTCTGGAAACACCATATATTTT. It specifies CSVWTPSGNTIYF.

The genes are TRBV29-1 and TRBJ1-4; the match to TRBD1 covers 7 bases. The CDR3 loop spans 13 amino acids. From germline, CDR1 is SQVTM and CDR2 ANQGSEA. The V and J ends lost 6 bases and 5 bases, in that order; junction bases with no gene match: 6. The CDR3 DNA is TGCAGCGTCCGACAGGGACCAAATGAAAAACTGTTTTTT. It codes for CSVRQGPNEKLFF. The full variable domain, its missing parts supplied by reference TRBV29-1 and TRBJ1-4, is SAVISQKPSRDICQRGTSLTIQCQVDSQVTMMFWYRQQPGQSLTLIATANQGSEATYESGFVIDKFPISRPNLTFSTLTVSNMSPEDSSIYLCSVRQGPNEKLFFGSGTQLSVL.

J is TRBJ2-1 and V is TRBV7-9, with 10 bases matching TRBD2. The CDR3 is 14 residues long. The germline V gene has CDR1 SEHNR and CDR2 FQNEAQ (reference sequence). Trimming at V came to 3 bases and at J to 8 bases, leaving 4 bases not matched to a gene. CDR3 in DNA: TGTGCCAGCAGCTTTCAAGCGGGAGGGTATGAGCAGTTCTTC. Translation: CASSFQAGGYEQFF.

Only a few counts were recorded for this clonotype. The J gene is TRBJ1-5, the V gene TRBV24-1; D unresolved. The CDR3 consists of 12 residues. Trimming took 5 bases from V and 5 from J, leaving 6 bases between them. Germline V lookup: CDR1 KGHDR, CDR2 SFDVKD. In DNA, the CDR3 is TGTGCCACCAGTGGTCCTGATCAGCCCCAGCATTTT. Translated, it gives CATSGPDQPQHF.

The chain employs TRBV27 and TRBJ2-3, with a tentative D call TRBD1 (5 bases). V was shortened by 6 bases and J by 4 bases, with 20 bases between the two germline ends. Germline V gene data show CDR1 as MNHEY and CDR2 as SMNVEV (reference sequence). The CDR3 is made up of 16 amino acids. CDR3 residues: CASRTRWQGGADTQYF. DNA for the CDR3: TGTGCCAGCAGAACCAGGTGGCAGGGTGGGGCAGATACGCAGTATTTT.

This chain uses TRBV20-1 with TRBJ2-1; tentatively, D is TRBD1 or TRBD2 (5 bases each). CDR3 length equals 14 residues. Germline CDR1 reads DFQATT; CDR2 reads SNEGSKA (reference sequence). Trimming pared 5 bases from V and 1 base from J, leaving 12 bases between. CDR3 amino acids: CSAWVWGSYNEQFF. The CDR3 DNA reads as TGCAGTGCTTGGGTTTGGGGGTCCTACAATGAGCAGTTCTTC.

The chain joins TRBV6-1 to TRBJ2-5, with 8 bases identical to TRBD1. The CDR3 is 15 residues long. Trimming cost V 7 bases and J 5 bases; bases outside gene matches: 12. Germline V gives CDR1 MNHNS, CDR2 SASEGT. Here the CDR3 DNA reads TGTGCCAGCACCACGAGGCAGGGGGCGCGGGAGACCCAGTACTTC. Protein sequence: CASTTRQGARETQYF.

The chain joins TRBV28 to TRBJ2-7; 8 positions match TRBD1. The V segment lost 1 base and the J segment 5 bases; nucleotides outside the gene matches: 7. Germline assignment: CDR1 MDHEN and CDR2 SYDVKM. The CDR3 is made up of 15 amino acids. The CDR3 region is CASSLLVETGDEQYF. The CDR3 coding sequence is TGTGCCAGCAGTTTATTAGTGGAGACAGGGGACGAGCAGTACTTC.

The chain couples TRBV7-2 to TRBJ1-1, with a possible D match to TRBD1 (5 bases). V was shortened by 3 bases and J by 6 bases, with 14 bases between the two germline ends. CDR1 SGHTA and CDR2 FQGNSA come from the germline V gene. CDR3 length: 14 residues. The CDR3: CASSFQGGVSEAFF. As DNA, the CDR3 is TGTGCCAGCAGCTTCCAGGGAGGGGTTTCTGAAGCTTTCTTT.

This clonotype was seen more than once but under ten times. V is TRBV12-3 or TRBV12-4 and J is TRBJ2-2; unclear D gene. This CDR3 is built from 13 residues. Trimming cost V 6 bases and J 2 bases, with 7 bases left between them. CDR3 bases: TGTGCCAGCAGACTTTTAAACACCGGGGAGCTGTTTTTT. Translation: CASRLLNTGELFF.

V usage is TRBV7-9 and J usage is TRBJ2-6, with D possibly called TRBD1 or TRBD2 (5 bases each). This CDR3 is 15 amino acids long. Trimming cost V 5 bases and J 4 bases, with 12 bases left between them. CDR1 is SEHNR, CDR2 FQNEAQ, per germline (reference sequence). This CDR3 reads CASSLEGLGANVLTF. As DNA, the CDR3 is TGTGCCAGCAGCCTAGAGGGGCTCGGGGCCAACGTCCTGACTTTC.

This clonotype was observed a few times. Here the CDR3 DNA reads TGTGCCAGCAGCCTCTGGACGGTAAACACTGAAGCTTTCTTT. Translation: CASSLWTVNTEAFF. The J gene is TRBJ1-1, the V gene TRBV12-3 or TRBV12-4; D gene unclear. Trimming removed 6 bases at V and 2 bases at J, with 13 bases between. The CDR3 has 14 residues.

The chain links TRBV5-1 to TRBJ1-6; D might be TRBD1 (5 bases). The length of the CDR3 is 13 residues. The germline V gene has CDR1 SGHRS and CDR2 YFSETQ. The V gene lost 4 bases and the J gene lost 11 bases, with 13 bases spanning the gap. CDR3 in DNA: TGCGCCAGCAGCCTCAAGGGGACCCCACCCCTCCACTTT. Protein product: CASSLKGTPPLHF. Full variable domain (remainder filled in from reference TRBV5-1 and TRBJ1-6): KAGVTQTPRYLIKTRGQQVTLSCSPISGHRSVSWYQQTPGQGLQFLFEYFSETQRNKGNFPGRFSGRQFSNSRSEMNVSTLELGDSALYLCASSLKGTPPLHFGNGTRLTVT.

This clonotype has just a few counts. CDR3 region: CASSLIGSNQPQHF. The DNA for the CDR3 is TGTGCCAGCAGTCTGATTGGGAGCAATCAGCCCCAGCATTTT. The V call is TRBV5-6, the J call TRBJ1-5; D unresolved. This CDR3 spans 14 amino acids. CDR1 is SGHDT and CDR2 is YYEEEE in the germline V gene. V gave up 5 bases and J gave up 1 base, with 10 bases separating them. Drawing the rest from reference TRBV5-6 and TRBJ1-5, the complete variable domain is DAGVTQSPTHLIKTRGQQVTLRCSPKSGHDTVSWYQQALGQGPQFIFQYYEEEERQRGNFPDRFSGHQFPNYSSELNVNALLLGDSALYLCASSLIGSNQPQHFGDGTRLSIL.

In this sample, this clonotype turned up many times. The chain uses TRBV20-1 and TRBJ1-5, with a possible D match to TRBD1 (6 bases). The ends were cut back, 0 bases at V and 3 bases at J, with 12 bases in the middle. In germline, CDR1 is DFQATT, CDR2 SNEGSKA (reference sequence). The CDR3 covers 15 residues. The DNA of the CDR3 is TGCAGTGCTAGAGATATCGGACAGCTCAATCAGCCCCAGCATTTT. The encoded protein is CSARDIGQLNQPQHF.

This clonotype was counted ten times or more. The chain recombines TRBV3-1 with TRBJ2-7, with a possible D match to TRBD2 (5 bases). The germline gives CDR1 LGHDT, CDR2 YNNKEL (reference sequence). The CDR3 loop spans 14 amino acids. Trimming stripped 4 bases from V and 0 bases from J, with 10 bases between. DNA for the CDR3: TGTGCCAGCAGCCGTGAGGGATCCTCCTACGAGCAGTACTTC. Translated: CASSREGSSYEQYF.

V is TRBV5-1 and J is TRBJ2-7, with D maybe TRBD1 (5 bases). Trimming removed 2 bases from V and 0 bases from J, with 9 bases in between. CDR1 is SGHRS and CDR2 is YFSETQ in the germline V gene. The CDR3 runs to 14 residues. The CDR3 here is CASSLGAPSYEQYF. CDR3 DNA: TGCGCCAGCAGCTTAGGGGCCCCCTCCTACGAGCAGTACTTC. The variable domain in full, completed from reference TRBV5-1 and TRBJ2-7, reads KAGVTQTPRYLIKTRGQQVTLSCSPISGHRSVSWYQQTPGQGLQFLFEYFSETQRNKGNFPGRFSGRQFSNSRSEMNVSTLELGDSALYLCASSLGAPSYEQYFGPGTRLTVT.

This clonotype appeared a single time. The CDR3 spells CASSLIRDRGQGVAKNIQYF. In nucleotides, the CDR3 is TGTGCCAGCAGTTTAATTAGGGACAGGGGTCAAGGGGTAGCCAAAAACATTCAGTACTTC. The chain joins TRBV12-3 or TRBV12-4 to TRBJ2-4; 10 nucleotides align to TRBD1. V lost 2 bases, J lost 0 bases, and 13 bases stayed unmatched. The CDR3 extends over 20 amino acids.

The chain joins TRBV29-1 to TRBJ1-1, with no clear D. V lost 6 bases, J lost 11 bases, and 34 bases lay in between. CDR1 SQVTM and CDR2 ANQGSEA come from the germline V gene. The CDR3 totals 17 residues. The CDR3 protein is CSVPTLQTLGTAAGAFF. As DNA, the CDR3 is TGCAGCGTCCCGACATTGCAAACACTGGGAACGGCTGCGGGGGCTTTCTTT.

The chain employs TRBV28 and TRBJ2-5, with D possibly being TRBD1 (5 bases). Germline V gene data show CDR1 as MDHEN and CDR2 as SYDVKM. The CDR3 spans 15 residues. The V and J ends lost 6 bases and 4 bases respectively, with 18 bases between them. Here the CDR3 reads CASSPIYSGSETQYF. CDR3 DNA sequence: TGTGCCAGCAGCCCTATCTATTCAGGGTCAGAGACCCAGTACTTC. Full variable domain (outside the CDR3, taken from reference TRBV28 and TRBJ2-5): DVKVTQSSRYLVKRTGEKVFLECVQDMDHENMFWYRQDPGLGLRLIYFSYDVKMKEKGDIPEGYSVSREKKERFSLILESASTNQTSMYLCASSPIYSGSETQYFGPGTRLLVL.

This clonotype was seen more than once but under ten times. V gene TRBV27 combines with J gene TRBJ1-2; D unclear. Trimming removed 4 bases from V and 4 bases from J, with 10 bases in between. Germline lookup yields CDR1 MNHEY and CDR2 SMNVEV (reference sequence). This CDR3 is built from 13 residues. CDR3 nucleotides: TGTGCCAGCAGTTCCGGACGGGCCTATGGCTACACCTTC. Protein product: CASSSGRAYGYTF.

This clonotype was counted between two and nine times. The chain uses TRBV6-2 or TRBV6-3 and TRBJ2-7, with a tentative D call TRBD2 (7 bases). Looked up from germline, CDR1 is MNHEY and CDR2 is SVGEGT. Deletions cut 2 bases from V and 3 bases from J, with 14 bases between. This CDR3 comprises 15 residues. This chain's CDR3 is CASSYLPGGLYEQYF. For the CDR3, the DNA is TGTGCCAGCAGTTACCTCCCCGGGGGGCTCTACGAGCAGTACTTC.